Included here is one T cell receptor (beta chain) sequence, with context. Germline V CDR1 and CDR2: MNHEY, SVGAGI. V was shortened by 2 bases and J by 5 bases, with 15 bases between the two germline ends. This CDR3 is built from 15 residues. The data were obtained in a study of cytotoxic CD8 clonotypes in ibrutinib-treated CLL. Whole-study context: After median about 69 months, roughly 14 stayed in remission, around twelve progressed; responses approximately 24 partial, 2 complete.

Sequenced by immunoSEQ multiplex PCR; TCRdb stores in-frame clones only, minus some. This repertoire shows some 12,000 clones, 70% to 80% found once; its top ten account for roughly 16%. Source: PBMCs, taken at disease progression, from a patient treated with ibrutinib. The sequence derives from a human donor with chronic lymphocytic leukemia. This chain joins TRBV6-5 and TRBJ2-5; D uncertain. Here the CDR3 DNA reads TGTGCCAGCAGTTACGGAAGGCTCGTGAGGGAGACCCAGTACTTC. It yields the protein CASSYGRLVRETQYF.